The source of this T cell receptor beta chain is a study of cytomegalovirus exposure and HLA in healthy donors. Study results and caveats: Indistinguishable V segments, including TRBV6-2 and TRBV6-3, were excluded. In a later analysis, several top co-occurrence clusters appeared linked to parvovirus B19, influenza, CMV and Epstein-Barr virus.

PCR used 60 Vbeta primers and 13 Jbeta primers. In the original workflow: Unique TCR beta chains numbered around 80 million in a later analysis, with roughly 11 million shared. Clones were read by immunoSEQ multiplex PCR, and TCRdb kept only the in-frame ones, dropping some. The V and J calls and the clone size are those of that table, but D and trimming were determined from the DNA. The sample lists some 120,000 clones; 60% to 85% were seen once. As for this clone: No antigen is known for it.

From germline, CDR1 is MDHEN and CDR2 SYDVKM. V was shortened by 6 bases and J by 0 bases, with 20 bases between the two germline ends. The CDR3 runs 17 residues. The receptor's source is a man younger than 45 in good health and CMV-seronegative. The genes are TRBV28 and TRBJ1-1; tentatively, D is TRBD1 (5 bases). Sequenced: PBMCs. The CDR3 DNA is TGTGCCAGCAGCCTCCCGGGACGGGGGGGGATGAACACTGAAGCTTTCTTT. This sequence encodes CASSLPGRGGMNTEAFF.